The present TCR beta chain was sequenced within a study of regulatory dendritic cells for organ transplantation. The length of the CDR3 is 18 residues. Per the germline V gene, CDR1 is SGHNT and CDR2 is YYREEE (reference sequence). Findings and limits, study-wide: Resting memory CD8+ T cells held the most alloreactive clonotypes.

Profiled with immunoSEQ multiplex PCR; TCRdb holds only in-frame clones, not every one. The sample holds 20,000 or so clones; 85% to 90% are singletons and the top ten take 0.2% to 0.3%. As concerns this clone: The antigen is undetermined.

CFSE-labeled sorted T cells met regulatory or mature dendritic cells for around 5 days. This receptor was taken from a human donor in good health. Sequences were obtained from naive CD4+ T cells from blood cultured with dendritic cells. Specified subset: CD45RA+ naive T cells. The V call is TRBV5-4, the J call TRBJ2-5, with 9 bases aligning to TRBD1. Judging by the DNA end, TRBJ2-7 fits better; the J call may be wrong. The CDR3 DNA reads as TGTGCCAGCAGCTTGGCATTTGGTGTCATGGACAGGGGCTACGAGCAGTACTTC. Encoded protein: CASSLAFGVMDRGYEQYF.